This T cell receptor (beta chain) emerged from a study of shared clonotypes between healthy human individuals. Study-wide points: Tissues were not sampled, only blood, and their repertoires likely differ.

Points on this clone: Its antigen is unidentified.

Data came from immunoSEQ multiplex PCR; TCRdb stores just in-frame clones and leaves some out. This table has about 480,000 clones, 79% appearing once. CDR1 is SGHDT, CDR2 YYEEEE, per germline. The V end was cut by 1 base, the J end by 3 bases, with 7 bases between. This CDR3 comprises 13 residues. Sequencing was carried out using PBMCs. This TCR was recovered from a woman aged 40 to 55 in good health. Some clones in this sample may be carry-over from other donors' samples. This chain connects TRBV5-6 to TRBJ1-2; D gene ambiguous. In nucleotides, the CDR3 is TGTGCCAGCAGCTTGCCAGCAGACTATGGCTACACCTTC. This translates into CASSLPADYGYTF.